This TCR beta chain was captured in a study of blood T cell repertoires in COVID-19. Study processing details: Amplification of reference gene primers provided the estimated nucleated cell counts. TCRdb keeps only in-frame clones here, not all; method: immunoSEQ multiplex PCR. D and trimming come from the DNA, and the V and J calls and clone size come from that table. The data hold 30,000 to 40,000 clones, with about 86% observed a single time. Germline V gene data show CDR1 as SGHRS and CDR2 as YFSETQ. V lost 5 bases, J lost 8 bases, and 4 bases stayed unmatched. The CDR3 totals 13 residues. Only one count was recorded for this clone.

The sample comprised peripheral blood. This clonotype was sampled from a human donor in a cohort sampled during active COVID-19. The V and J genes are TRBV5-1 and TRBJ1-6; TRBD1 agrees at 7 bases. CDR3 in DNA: TGCGCCAGCAGTCCGGACAGGTATTCACCCCTCCACTTT. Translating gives CASSPDRYSPLHF.